Presented here are 15 T cell receptor beta chains from one specimen sequenced in a study of blood T cell repertoires in COVID-19. Generated by immunoSEQ multiplex PCR, the TCRdb table keeps only in-frame clones and is missing some. Of some 340,000 clones listed, approximately 87% are singletons. The sequenced sample consisted of PBMCs or T cells enriched from blood (not recorded which). All receptors derive from a woman in her twenties or thirties who had recovered from COVID-19.

CDR3 loop: CASSFGSSYNSPLHF. CDR3 DNA: TGTGCCAGTAGTTTCGGGAGCTCCTATAATTCACCCCTCCACTTT. The chain employs TRBV19 and TRBJ1-6; D gene unclear. In germline, CDR1 is LNHDA, CDR2 SQIVND (reference sequence). The CDR3 is 15 amino acids. Trimming cost V 5 bases and J 0 bases, with 8 bases left between them.

This chain links TRBV4-1 with TRBJ2-5; 9 bases map to TRBD1. The CDR3 loop spans 15 amino acids. Germline CDR1 MGHRA, CDR2 YSYEKL. Trimming at V came to 4 bases and at J to 5 bases, leaving 8 bases not matched to a gene. CDR3: CASSPGTGSRETQYF. CDR3 nucleotide sequence: TGCGCCAGCAGCCCGGGGACAGGGTCTAGGGAGACCCAGTACTTC.

Note on this clone: One end of the junction does not line up with germline, which may come from a read error. The chain uses TRBV7-7 and TRBJ2-3, with 14 bases that match TRBD2. The germline V gene encodes CDR1 SSHAT and CDR2 FNYEAQ (reference sequence). CDR3 length equals 16 residues. The CDR3 sequence is CASSPGLAGATDTQYF. The CDR3, as DNA: TGTGCTAGCAGCCCGGGACTAGCGGGGGCCACAGATACGCAGTATTTT.

This clone was detected once. The V gene is TRBV7-2, the J gene TRBJ2-5; D perhaps matches TRBD1 (6 bases). The germline V and J ends were trimmed by 3 bases and 1 base, with 15 bases remaining between them. This CDR3 is 16 amino acids long. CDR1 and CDR2 (germline): SGHTA, FQGNSA. The CDR3 sequence is CASSFWGPGFQETQYF. The CDR3 DNA sequence: TGTGCCAGCAGCTTTTGGGGGCCGGGGTTCCAAGAGACCCAGTACTTC. The complete variable domain, with remaining parts taken from reference TRBV7-2 and TRBJ2-5, reads GAGVSQSPSNKVTEKGKDVELRCDPISGHTALYWYRQSLGQGLEFLIYFQGNSAPDKSGLPSDRFSAERTGGSVSTLTIQRTQQEDSAVYLCASSFWGPGFQETQYFGPGTRLLVL.

The count of this clone is one. This rearrangement joins TRBV5-6 to TRBJ1-5; D uncertain. V lost 4 bases to trimming and J lost 2 bases, with 4 bases between them. Germline V gene data show CDR1 as SGHDT and CDR2 as YYEEEE. This CDR3 is 12 amino acids long. CDR3 DNA sequence: TGTGCCAGCAGCGGAGGCAATCAGCCCCAGCATTTT. Encoded protein: CASSGGNQPQHF.

The V and J genes are TRBV27 and TRBJ2-5; possible D gene TRBD2, 5 bases. V was clipped by 6 bases and J by 5 bases, with 13 bases between them. Germline V gene lookup returns CDR1 MNHEY and CDR2 SMNVEV (reference sequence). The CDR3 totals 13 residues. CDR3 amino acids: CASSRTVDETQYF. The CDR3 DNA is TGTGCCAGCAGCAGGACTGTGGACGAGACCCAGTACTTC.

This sequence joins TRBV7-9 and TRBJ1-1; weak D call: TRBD1 (6 bases). With 3 bases removed from V and 4 bases from J, the gap between germline ends came to 18 bases. The CDR3 runs to 16 residues. Germline lookup yields CDR1 SEHNR and CDR2 FQNEAQ (reference sequence). In DNA form, the CDR3 reads TGTGCCAGCAGCTTGGGCCCAATGAGGGGGGGCACTGAAGCTTTCTTT. This gives the protein CASSLGPMRGGTEAFF. The entire variable domain, with the rest obtained from reference TRBV7-9 and TRBJ1-1, is as follows: DTGVSQNPRHKITKRGQNVTFRCDPISEHNRLYWYRQTLGQGPEFLTYFQNEAQLEKSRLLSDRFSAERPKGSFSTLEIQRTEQGDSAMYLCASSLGPMRGGTEAFFGQGTRLTVV.

In regard to this clone: Additional DNA sequences in this sample encode the identical CDR3. Here the CDR3 reads CASSQDTRNTEAFF. The CDR3 bases are TGTGCCAGCAGCCAAGATACTAGGAACACTGAAGCTTTCTTT. The V gene is TRBV3-1 (or the pseudogene TRBV3-2), the J gene TRBJ1-1; D is ambiguous. V was shortened by 0 bases and J by 1 base, with 6 bases between the two germline ends. The CDR3 extends over 14 amino acids. Germline CDR1 is LGHDT and CDR2 is YNNKEL (reference sequence).

V is TRBV28 and J is TRBJ2-7; 10 positions match TRBD1. V shed 2 bases, J shed 3 bases, and the junction held 10 bases outside the gene matches. The CDR3 length is 17 residues. The germline V gene encodes CDR1 MDHEN and CDR2 SYDVKM. The CDR3 DNA is TGTGCCAGCAGTTTACCACTAGGGACAGGGGTGAACTACGAGCAGTACTTC. This translates into CASSLPLGTGVNYEQYF.

This clone was picked up one time. The chain couples TRBV28 to TRBJ1-6, with D maybe TRBD1 (6 bases). Germline values: CDR1 MDHEN, CDR2 SYDVKM. V dropped 1 base and J dropped 8 bases, with 15 bases sitting between them. The CDR3 has 16 amino acids. The CDR3 DNA follows: TGTGCCAGCAGTTTATTCCTACAGGGTTGGGATTCACCCCTCCACTTT. Translation: CASSLFLQGWDSPLHF.

This chain uses TRBV4-1 with TRBJ2-7, with 10 nucleotides matching TRBD1. The length of the CDR3 is 15 residues. Germline values: CDR1 MGHRA, CDR2 YSYEKL. J was trimmed by 2 bases and V by 1 base; bases with no gene match: 2. The chain's CDR3 is CASSQGTGGTYEQYF. CDR3 DNA sequence: TGCGCCAGCAGCCAAGGGACAGGGGGAACCTACGAGCAGTACTTC.

The gene calls are TRBV4-1 and TRBJ1-2; D remains ambiguous. The CDR3 extends over 14 amino acids. Germline CDR1 MGHRA, CDR2 YSYEKL. The ends were cut back, 0 bases at V and 3 bases at J, with 8 bases in the middle. As DNA, the CDR3 is TGCGCCAGCAGCCAAGACGTCAGTGACTATGGCTACACCTTC. Translated, it gives CASSQDVSDYGYTF.

This clone occurred a few times. V gene TRBV27 combines with J gene TRBJ2-2; D possibly corresponds to TRBD1 (6 bases). Germline values: CDR1 MNHEY, CDR2 SMNVEV (reference sequence). Trimming removed 2 bases from V and 6 bases from J, with 13 bases in between. The CDR3 has 15 amino acids. The CDR3 loop reads CASSLQGRYAGELFF. CDR3 coding DNA: TGTGCCAGCAGTTTACAGGGGAGATACGCCGGGGAGCTGTTTTTT.

The rearrangement links TRBV9 to TRBJ2-2; 7 bases match TRBD2. This CDR3 region has 16 residues. The junction had 5 bases not matched to a gene; V was cut back by 3 bases and J by 0 bases. Germline assignment: CDR1 SGDLS and CDR2 YYNGEE. The CDR3 region has the DNA TGTGCCAGCAGCGCTGGGGCGGGGGCGAACACCGGGGAGCTGTTTTTT. Translating gives CASSAGAGANTGELFF.

This chain links TRBV5-8 with TRBJ2-7; possible D gene TRBD1, 6 bases. The V end was cut by 0 bases, the J end by 0 bases, with 13 bases between. The CDR3 covers 16 residues. CDR1 SGHTS and CDR2 YDEGEE come from the germline V gene. CDR3: CASSLEGVPSSYEQYF. DNA of the CDR3: TGTGCCAGCAGCTTGGAGGGGGTCCCTAGCTCCTACGAGCAGTACTTC.